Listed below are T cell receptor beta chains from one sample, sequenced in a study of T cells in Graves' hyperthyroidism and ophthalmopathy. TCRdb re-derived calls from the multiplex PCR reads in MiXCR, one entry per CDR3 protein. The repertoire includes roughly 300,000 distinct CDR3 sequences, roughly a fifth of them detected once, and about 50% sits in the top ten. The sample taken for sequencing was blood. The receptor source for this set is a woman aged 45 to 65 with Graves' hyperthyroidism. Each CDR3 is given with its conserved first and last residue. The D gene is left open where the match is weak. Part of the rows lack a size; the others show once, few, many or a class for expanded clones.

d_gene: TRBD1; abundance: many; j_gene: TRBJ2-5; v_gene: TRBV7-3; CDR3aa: CASSLGTGPQDQYF; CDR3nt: TGTGCCAGCAGCTTAGGGACAGGGCCACAAGACCAGTACTTC
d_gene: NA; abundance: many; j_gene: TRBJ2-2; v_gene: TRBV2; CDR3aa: CATIEGRSSGELFF; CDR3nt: TGTGCCACCATTGAGGGGCGTTCGTCCGGGGAGCTGTTTTTT
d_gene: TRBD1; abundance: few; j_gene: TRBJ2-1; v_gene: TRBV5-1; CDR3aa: CASSFGQVYNEQFF; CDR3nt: TGCGCCAGCAGCTTCGGACAGGTATACAATGAGCAGTTCTTC
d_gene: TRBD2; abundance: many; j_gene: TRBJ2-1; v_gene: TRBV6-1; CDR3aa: CASSEPGLAFDEQFF; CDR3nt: TGTGCCAGCAGTGAACCGGGACTAGCGTTCGATGAGCAGTTCTTC
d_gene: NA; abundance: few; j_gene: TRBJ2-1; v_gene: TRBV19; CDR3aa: CASSPGEVGNEQFF; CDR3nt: TGTGCCAGTAGCCCCGGGGAGGTGGGTAATGAGCAGTTCTTC
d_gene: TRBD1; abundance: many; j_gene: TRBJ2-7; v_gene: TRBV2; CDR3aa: CASSGEGAEQYF; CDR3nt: TGTGCCAGCAGTGGTGAGGGGGCCGAGCAGTACTTC
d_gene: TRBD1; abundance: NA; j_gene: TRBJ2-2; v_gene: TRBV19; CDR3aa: CASGTGGGSTGELFF; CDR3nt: TGTGCCAGTGGGACAGGGGGCGGTAGCACCGGGGAGCTGTTTTTT
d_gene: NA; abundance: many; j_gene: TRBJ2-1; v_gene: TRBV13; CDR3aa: CASSPPQETHDEQFF; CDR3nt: TGTGCCAGCAGCCCACCACAGGAGACACACGATGAGCAGTTCTTC
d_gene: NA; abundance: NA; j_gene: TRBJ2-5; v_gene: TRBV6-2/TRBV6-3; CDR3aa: CASSVAVETQYF; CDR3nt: TGTGCCAGTAGCGTAGCGGTAGAGACCCAGTACTTC
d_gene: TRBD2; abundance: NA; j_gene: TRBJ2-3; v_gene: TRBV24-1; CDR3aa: CATSAASGRPGADTQYF; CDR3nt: TGTGCCACCAGTGCGGCTAGCGGGAGGCCGGGAGCAGATACGCAGTATTTT
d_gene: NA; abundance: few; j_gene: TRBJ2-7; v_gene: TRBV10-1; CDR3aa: CASSDPTGSDEQYF; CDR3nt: TGCGCCAGCAGCGACCCTACAGGGTCCGACGAGCAGTACTTC
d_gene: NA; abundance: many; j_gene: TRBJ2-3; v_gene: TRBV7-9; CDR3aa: CASSTLGGNTDTQYF; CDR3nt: TGTGCCAGCAGCACCCTTGGGGGAAACACAGATACGCAGTATTTT
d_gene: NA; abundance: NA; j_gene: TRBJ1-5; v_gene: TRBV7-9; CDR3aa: CASSLVRGGAFQPQHF; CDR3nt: TGTGCCAGCAGCTTAGTGAGGGGGGGGGCTTTTCAGCCCCAGCATTTT
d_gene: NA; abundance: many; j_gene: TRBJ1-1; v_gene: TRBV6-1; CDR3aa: CASKGDSDRDLAFF; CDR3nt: TGTGCCAGCAAGGGGGATTCGGATAGGGACCTAGCTTTCTTT
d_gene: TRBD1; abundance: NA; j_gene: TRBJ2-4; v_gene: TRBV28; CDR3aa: CASSRNRGAAKNIQYF; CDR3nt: TGTGCCAGCAGCCGGAACAGGGGTGCTGCCAAAAACATTCAGTACTTC
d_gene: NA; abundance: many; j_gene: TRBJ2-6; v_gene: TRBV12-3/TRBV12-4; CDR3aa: CASSLETGGGANVLTF; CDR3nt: TGTGCCAGCAGTTTAGAAACAGGTGGTGGGGCCAACGTCCTGACTTTC
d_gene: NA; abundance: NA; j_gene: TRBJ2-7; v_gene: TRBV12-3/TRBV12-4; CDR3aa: CASSFTGARSYEQYF; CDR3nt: TGTGCCAGCAGTTTTACGGGAGCCCGCTCCTACGAGCAGTACTTC
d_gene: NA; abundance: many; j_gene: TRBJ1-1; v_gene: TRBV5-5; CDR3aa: CASSLANSEAFF; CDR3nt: TGTGCCAGCAGCTTGGCCAACTCTGAAGCTTTCTTT
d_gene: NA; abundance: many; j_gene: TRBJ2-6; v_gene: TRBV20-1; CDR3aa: CSASTGTSNGGANVLTF; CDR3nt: TGCAGTGCTAGTACCGGGACATCAAATGGAGGGGCCAACGTCCTGACTTTC
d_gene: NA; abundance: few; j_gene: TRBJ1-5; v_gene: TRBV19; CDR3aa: CASSMRTESQHF; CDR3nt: TGTGCCAGTAGTATGCGGACAGAGTCCCAGCATTTT
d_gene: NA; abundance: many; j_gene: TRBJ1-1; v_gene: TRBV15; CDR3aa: CATSKTGRLNTEAFF; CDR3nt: TGTGCCACCAGCAAAACGGGACGTTTGAACACTGAAGCTTTCTTT
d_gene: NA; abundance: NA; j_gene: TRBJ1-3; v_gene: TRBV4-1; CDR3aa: CASSPLGRSLGNTIYF; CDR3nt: TGCGCCAGCAGCCCTCTTGGGAGGAGCCTTGGAAACACCATATATTTT
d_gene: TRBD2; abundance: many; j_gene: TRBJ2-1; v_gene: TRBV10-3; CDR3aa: CAISESTGRLALFGEQFF; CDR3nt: TGTGCCATCAGTGAGTCTACCGGGAGACTAGCGTTGTTCGGTGAGCAGTTCTTC
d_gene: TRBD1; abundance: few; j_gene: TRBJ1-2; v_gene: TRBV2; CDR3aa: CASSRTGGVYGYTF; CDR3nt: TGTGCCAGCAGTCGGACAGGGGGCGTCTATGGCTACACCTTC
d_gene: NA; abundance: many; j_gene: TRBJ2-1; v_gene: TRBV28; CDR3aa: CASSLISQGYNEQFF; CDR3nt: TGTGCCAGCAGTTTAATATCACAGGGCTACAATGAGCAGTTCTTC
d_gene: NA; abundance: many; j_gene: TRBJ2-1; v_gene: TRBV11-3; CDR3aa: CASSSILYEQFF; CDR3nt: TGTGCCAGCAGCAGTATTCTATATGAGCAGTTCTTC
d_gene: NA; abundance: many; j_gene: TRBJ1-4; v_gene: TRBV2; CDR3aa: CASSPPGGKNEKLFF; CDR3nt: TGTGCCAGCAGCCCCCCGGGTGGGAAAAATGAAAAACTGTTTTTT
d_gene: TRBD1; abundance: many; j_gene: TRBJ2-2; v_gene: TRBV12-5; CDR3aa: CASAPTGVTGELFF; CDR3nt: TGTGCTAGTGCCCCGACAGGGGTCACCGGGGAGCTGTTTTTT
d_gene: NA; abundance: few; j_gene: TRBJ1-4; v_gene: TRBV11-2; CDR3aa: CASSPGHEKLFF; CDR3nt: TGTGCCAGCAGCCCGGGACATGAAAAACTGTTTTTT
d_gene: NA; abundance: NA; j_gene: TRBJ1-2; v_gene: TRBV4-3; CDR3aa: CASSQEAGLGYGYTF; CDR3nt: TGCGCCAGCAGCCAAGAAGCAGGGTTGGGGTATGGCTACACCTTC
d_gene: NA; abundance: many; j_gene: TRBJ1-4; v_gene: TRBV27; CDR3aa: CASNTGRANEKLFF; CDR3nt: TGTGCCAGCAACACAGGCCGAGCTAATGAAAAACTGTTTTTT
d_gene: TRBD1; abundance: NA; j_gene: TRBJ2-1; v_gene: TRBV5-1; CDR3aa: CASSFIDRVVNEQFF; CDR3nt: TGCGCCAGCAGCTTCATAGACAGGGTGGTCAATGAGCAGTTCTTC
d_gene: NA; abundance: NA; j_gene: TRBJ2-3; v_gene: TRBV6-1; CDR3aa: CASRTPFLGGGGTDTQYF; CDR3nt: TGTGCCAGCAGAACACCCTTCTTAGGGGGCGGGGGCACAGATACGCAGTATTTT
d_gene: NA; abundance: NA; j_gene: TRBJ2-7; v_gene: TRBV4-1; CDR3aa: CASSQVGGRGEQYF; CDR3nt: TGCGCCAGCAGCCAAGTGGGTGGCCGGGGGGAGCAGTACTTC
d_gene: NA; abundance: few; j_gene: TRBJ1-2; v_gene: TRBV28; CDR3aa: CASSGGGVYGYTF; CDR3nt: TGTGCCAGCAGTGGAGGGGGGGTCTATGGCTACACCTTC
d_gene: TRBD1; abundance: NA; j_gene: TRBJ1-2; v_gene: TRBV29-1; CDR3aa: CSVLTTGAHGYTF; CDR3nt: TGCAGCGTTCTAACGACAGGGGCCCACGGCTACACCTTC
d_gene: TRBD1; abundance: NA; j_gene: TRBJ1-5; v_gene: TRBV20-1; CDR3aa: CSATGGIDQPQHF; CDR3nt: TGCAGTGCTACAGGGGGGATAGACCAGCCCCAGCATTTT
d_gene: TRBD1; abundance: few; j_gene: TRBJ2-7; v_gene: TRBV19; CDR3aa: CASSTGDSSTYEQYF; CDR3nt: TGTGCCAGTAGTACCGGGGACAGCTCCACCTACGAGCAGTACTTC
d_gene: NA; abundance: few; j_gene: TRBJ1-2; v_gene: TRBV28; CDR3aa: CASSLADTTNYGYTF; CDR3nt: TGTGCCAGCAGTTTGGCGGACACCACTAACTATGGCTACACCTTC
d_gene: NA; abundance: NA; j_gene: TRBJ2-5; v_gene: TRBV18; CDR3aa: CASSPKGTSTTQYF; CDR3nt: TGTGCCAGCTCACCAAAGGGGACTTCCACGACCCAGTACTTC
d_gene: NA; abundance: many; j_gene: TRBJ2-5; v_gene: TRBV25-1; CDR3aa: CARQGFEYQETQYF; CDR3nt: TGTGCCAGACAGGGCTTTGAGTACCAAGAGACCCAGTACTTC
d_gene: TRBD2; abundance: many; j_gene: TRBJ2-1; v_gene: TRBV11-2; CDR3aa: CASRETSGTSASSSYNEQFF; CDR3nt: TGTGCCAGCAGGGAAACCTCCGGGACTAGCGCCTCTAGCTCCTACAATGAGCAGTTCTTC
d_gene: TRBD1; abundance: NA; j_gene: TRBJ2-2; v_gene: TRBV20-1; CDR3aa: CSARERGPLRNTGELFF; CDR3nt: TGCAGTGCTAGAGAAAGGGGGCCCCTCCGAAACACCGGGGAGCTGTTTTTT
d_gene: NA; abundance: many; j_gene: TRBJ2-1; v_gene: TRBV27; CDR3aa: CASQPGQRTYNEQFF; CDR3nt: TGTGCCAGCCAACCAGGACAGCGAACCTACAATGAGCAGTTCTTC
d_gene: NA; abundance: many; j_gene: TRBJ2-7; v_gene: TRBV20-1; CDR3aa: CSAPPAGEYEQYF; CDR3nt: TGCAGTGCCCCACCCGCCGGGGAGTACGAGCAGTACTTC
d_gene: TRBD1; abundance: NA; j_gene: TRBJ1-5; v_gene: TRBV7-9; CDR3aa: CASSSGQGASNQPQHF; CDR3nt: TGTGCCAGCAGCTCCGGACAGGGGGCTAGCAATCAGCCCCAGCATTTT